The next 16 T cell receptor beta chains were all read from a single sample in a study of CD8 T cells in Susac syndrome. Reverse transcription of about 0.45 to 1 ug RNA was performed with random hexamers. MiXCR, applied by TCRdb to the immunoSEQ multiplex PCR reads, yields one record per CDR3 protein. Of 200,000 to 250,000 distinct CDR3 sequences in the sample, over 90% were seen once. Material: CD4+ T cells from PBMCs. These receptors originate from a human donor with Susac syndrome.

This chain connects TRBV20-1 to TRBJ2-3, with unresolved D. Trimming cost V 1 base and J 2 bases, with 7 bases left between them. CDR1 DFQATT and CDR2 SNEGSKA come from the germline V gene (reference sequence). The CDR3 consists of 13 residues. CDR3 bases: TGCAGTGCTAGAGGGCTGTTCACAGATACGCAGTATTTT. Its protein is CSARGLFTDTQYF.

V is TRBV25-1 and J is TRBJ2-1, with 9 nucleotides matching TRBD2. The length of the CDR3 is 15 residues. Germline V CDR1 and CDR2: MGHDK, SYGVNS. Unmatched junction bases numbered 3, after V lost 3 bases and J lost 3 bases. The CDR3 DNA reads TGTGCCAGCAGTGACGGGCGGGGGGGCTACAATGAGCAGTTCTTC. This sequence encodes CASSDGRGGYNEQFF.

This clonotype was detected only a few times. This chain joins TRBV29-1 and TRBJ2-7; TRBD2 is a possible D gene (6 bases). The CDR3 is 13 residues long. Between the trimmed V and J ends, which lost 4 bases and 3 bases, there was a span of 13 bases. CDR1 and CDR2 from the germline V gene are SQVTM and ANQGSEA. CDR3 sequence reads: CSVAGGASYEQYF. The CDR3 region has the DNA TGCAGCGTTGCTGGCGGGGCCAGCTACGAGCAGTACTTC.

This clonotype appeared a single time. The chain is built from TRBV29-1 and TRBJ2-3; a weak D match, TRBD1 (6 bases). Germline V gene lookup returns CDR1 SQVTM and CDR2 ANQGSEA. CDR3 length: 15 residues. V was shortened by 5 bases and J by 0 bases, with 15 bases between the two germline ends. The CDR3 region has the DNA TGCAGCGTTTACCGGGACACAACTAGCACAGATACGCAGTATTTT. This encodes CSVYRDTTSTDTQYF.

The chain joins TRBV20-1 to TRBJ1-5; 7 bases fit TRBD1. Germline CDR1 is DFQATT and CDR2 is SNEGSKA (reference sequence). After removal of 3 bases from V and 7 bases from J, the junction contained 3 bases not matched to a gene. The CDR3 runs to 12 residues. In DNA form, the CDR3 reads TGCAGTGCTAGGACAGGGTTACAGCCCCAGCATTTT. This translates into CSARTGLQPQHF.

This clonotype was detected only once. The rearrangement links TRBV7-3 to TRBJ2-1; 7 nucleotides agree with TRBD2. V shed 4 bases and J 9 bases; nucleotides not matched to a gene: 9. The germline V gene encodes CDR1 SGHTA and CDR2 FQGTGA. This CDR3 is built from 14 residues. The CDR3 sequence: CASSSRGGASEQFF. As DNA, the CDR3 is TGTGCCAGCAGCTCCCGGGGAGGGGCGAGTGAGCAGTTCTTC.

The CDR3 sequence is CASSKGTSYNEQFF. The DNA for the CDR3 is TGTGCCAGTAGTAAAGGGACATCATACAATGAGCAGTTCTTC. The rearrangement uses TRBV19 and TRBJ2-1; D perhaps matches TRBD1 (6 bases). This CDR3 contains 14 residues. In germline, CDR1 is LNHDA, CDR2 SQIVND (reference sequence). V lost 4 bases to trimming and J lost 4 bases, with 11 bases between them.

The chain combines TRBV5-1 with TRBJ1-6, with 9 bases identical to TRBD1. Germline V gives CDR1 SGHRS, CDR2 YFSETQ. The ends lost 4 bases at V and 0 bases at J; junction bases unmatched: 5. The CDR3 runs 17 residues. The CDR3: CASSKDRGFSYNSPLHF. CDR3 sequence (DNA): TGCGCCAGCAGCAAGGACAGGGGATTCTCCTATAATTCACCCCTCCACTTT. The entire variable domain, with the rest obtained from reference TRBV5-1 and TRBJ1-6, is as follows: KAGVTQTPRYLIKTRGQQVTLSCSPISGHRSVSWYQQTPGQGLQFLFEYFSETQRNKGNFPGRFSGRQFSNSRSEMNVSTLELGDSALYLCASSKDRGFSYNSPLHFGNGTRLTVT.

The V call is TRBV29-1, the J call TRBJ1-4; 7 nucleotides agree with TRBD1. Germline assignment: CDR1 SQVTM and CDR2 ANQGSEA. This CDR3 comprises 12 residues. V dropped 5 bases and J dropped 8; count of bases not matched to a gene: 5. The CDR3 bases are TGCAGCGTTCGACAGGGAGGCGAAAAACTGTTTTTT. It yields the protein CSVRQGGEKLFF. Full variable domain (outside the CDR3, taken from reference TRBV29-1 and TRBJ1-4): SAVISQKPSRDICQRGTSLTIQCQVDSQVTMMFWYRQQPGQSLTLIATANQGSEATYESGFVIDKFPISRPNLTFSTLTVSNMSPEDSSIYLCSVRQGGEKLFFGSGTQLSVL.

The gene calls are TRBV12-3 or TRBV12-4 and TRBJ1-5; a possible D gene is TRBD1 (6 bases). There are 16 residues in the CDR3. The V end was cut by 3 bases, the J end by 1 base, with 13 bases between. CDR3 DNA: TGTGCCAGCAGTTTGGCAGGGGAATCGAGCAATCAGCCCCAGCATTTT. Its translation: CASSLAGESSNQPQHF.

This chain uses TRBV5-4 with TRBJ1-3; D ambiguous. Looked up from germline, CDR1 is SGHNT and CDR2 is YYREEE (reference sequence). Trimming cost V 0 bases and J 3 bases, with 10 bases left between them. This CDR3 is 15 amino acids long. The CDR3 bases are TGTGCCAGCAGCTTGGACAGTCCCCGTGGAAACACCATATATTTT. Amino acid sequence: CASSLDSPRGNTIYF. Full variable domain (missing parts from reference TRBV5-4 and TRBJ1-3): ETGVTQSPTHLIKTRGQQVTLRCSSQSGHNTVSWYQQALGQGPQFIFQYYREEENGRGNFPPRFSGLQFPNYSSELNVNALELDDSALYLCASSLDSPRGNTIYFGEGSWLTVV.

This clonotype appeared a single time. The gene calls are TRBV4-3 and TRBJ2-7; 8 bases agree with TRBD2. The CDR3 has 16 amino acids. After removal of 1 base from V and 4 bases from J, the junction contained 9 bases not matched to a gene. Germline-derived CDR1 and CDR2 are LGHNA and YSLEER. The CDR3 bases are TGCGCCAGCAGCCAAGCTCAGGCGGGGGGCGGGTACGAGCAGTACTTC. This codes for CASSQAQAGGGYEQYF.

The V and J genes are TRBV29-1 and TRBJ1-4; tentative D call: TRBD1 (6 bases). CDR3 length equals 15 residues. The V and J ends lost 6 bases and 6 bases respectively, with 20 bases between them. Germline V gives CDR1 SQVTM, CDR2 ANQGSEA. In DNA, the CDR3 is TGCAGCGTGCAACCTGGGACAAGTAATCATGAAAAACTGTTTTTT. It codes for CSVQPGTSNHEKLFF.

This rearrangement joins TRBV4-1 to TRBJ2-7; the match to TRBD1 covers 9 bases. Germline-derived CDR1 and CDR2 are MGHRA and YSYEKL. The CDR3 length is 15 residues. V trimming: 4 bases; J trimming: 1 base; junction bases outside the gene matches: 5. CDR3 loop: CASSLPGQGSYEQYF. Written as DNA, the CDR3 is TGCGCCAGCAGCCTCCCGGGACAGGGATCCTACGAGCAGTACTTC.

The rearrangement joins TRBV9 to TRBJ2-7; 9 nucleotides align to TRBD2. This CDR3 contains 16 residues. In germline, CDR1 is SGDLS, CDR2 YYNGEE. The V and J ends lost 4 bases and 0 bases, in that order; junction bases with no gene match: 8. For the CDR3, the DNA is TGTGCCAGCAGCCCCAAGCGCGGGGGGGCCTCCTACGAGCAGTACTTC. It codes for CASSPKRGGASYEQYF.

This clonotype was seen only once. The CDR3: CASSPQGNWEQYF. In nucleotides, the CDR3 is TGTGCCAGCAGTCCGCAGGGCAATTGGGAGCAGTACTTC. V is TRBV6-2 or TRBV6-3 and J is TRBJ2-7; the D gene is possibly TRBD1 (5 bases). V dropped 5 bases and J dropped 7 bases, with 15 bases sitting between them. The length of the CDR3 is 13 residues. Germline values: CDR1 MNHEY, CDR2 SVGEGT.